These T cell receptor beta chains were read from a single sample in a study of PD-1 blockade in classical Hodgkin lymphoma. The protocol was immunoSEQ multiplex PCR, while the TCRdb copy is restricted to in-frame clones and leaves out a portion. The table includes 31,000 or so clones, 85% to 90% detected once. Sequencing was performed on CD4+ T cells from blood, taken at baseline. The receptors shown here come from a human donor with classical Hodgkin lymphoma. Both conserved end residues are part of each CDR3. D genes are given only for firm matches. Rows give clone size only sometimes, using once, few, many, or a class for an expanded clone.

TRBV28	TRBJ2-1	TRBD1	NA	TGTGCCAGCACCCCCAGGGGGAAATCACACAATGAGCAGTTCTTC	CASTPRGKSHNEQFF
TRBV30	TRBJ2-2	NA	NA	TGTGCCTCCCATCTGAAGGGGCTAGGCACCGGGGAGCTGTTTTTT	CASHLKGLGTGELFF
TRBV6-5	TRBJ1-1	NA	NA	TGTGCCAGCAGTTACTTACAGGGAAACACTGAAGCTTTCTTT	CASSYLQGNTEAFF
TRBV19	TRBJ1-2	NA	NA	TGTGCCAGTACCAGGGGTGGGAACTATGGCTACACCTTC	CASTRGGNYGYTF
TRBV11-2	TRBJ2-2	TRBD2	NA	TGTGCCAGCAGCCCCCGGACTAGCGGAAACACCGGGGAGCTGTTTTTT	CASSPRTSGNTGELFF
TRBV7-8	TRBJ2-5	TRBD1	NA	TGTGCCAGCATCCGGGACAGGGTTTTTTCCAAAGAGACCCAGTACTTC	CASIRDRVFSKETQYF
TRBV6-6	TRBJ1-2	TRBD1	NA	TGTGCCAGCACCGGACAGGGGCAAGCTAACTATGGCTACACCTTC	CASTGQGQANYGYTF
TRBV10-2	TRBJ2-7	NA	NA	TGCGCCAGCAGTTCATACATGACCTACGAGCAGTACTTC	CASSSYMTYEQYF
TRBV5-6	TRBJ2-7	TRBD1	NA	TGTGCCAGCAGCCCAACCTACAGGGGCGAGCAGTACTTC	CASSPTYRGEQYF
TRBV6-5	TRBJ2-6	NA	NA	TGTGCCAGCGCCCTCTCTGGGGCCAACGTCCTGACTTTC	CASALSGANVLTF
TRBV18	TRBJ1-1	NA	once	TGTGCCAGTCGCACTCGAGTGAGGCAGAACACTGAAGCTTTCTTT	CASRTRVRQNTEAFF
TRBV18	TRBJ2-7	TRBD1	NA	TGTGCCAGCTCAGCCGACAGGGGGGGCTCCTACGAGCAGTACTTC	CASSADRGGSYEQYF
TRBV28	TRBJ2-5	NA	once	TGTGCCAGCAGAGACAGAGCACTACAAGAGACCCAGTACTTC	CASRDRALQETQYF
TRBV5-6	TRBJ1-2	TRBD1	NA	TGTGCCAGCAGCTTGGGGGGGACAGACGCCCTTCTATATGGCTACACCTTC	CASSLGGTDALLYGYTF
TRBV19	TRBJ1-5	TRBD1	NA	TGTGCCAGTAGTAAGCAACAGGGGGCCAGCAATCAGCCCCAGCATTTT	CASSKQQGASNQPQHF
TRBV5-6	TRBJ2-2	TRBD2	NA	TGTGCCAGCACCCCCGGGGGAGGGGCGAGGAACACCGGGGAGCTGTTTTTT	CASTPGGGARNTGELFF
TRBV7-9	TRBJ2-1	NA	NA	TGTGCCAGCAGCTTCGGCAGGTCCTACAATGAGCAGTTCTTC	CASSFGRSYNEQFF
TRBV7-2	TRBJ1-2	TRBD1	NA	TGTGCCAGCAGCTTAGAAGGGACAGGGGTTAACTATGGCTACACCTTC	CASSLEGTGVNYGYTF
TRBV18	TRBJ2-7	NA	NA	TGTGCCAGCTCACCACGGACTGACGAGCAGTACTTC	CASSPRTDEQYF
TRBV6-5	TRBJ1-1	NA	few	TGTGCCAGCAGTTACTCGAGAGGTAACACTGAAGCTTTCTTT	CASSYSRGNTEAFF
TRBV13	TRBJ2-2	NA	NA	TGTGCCAGCAGCTTGGGGAGGCGGTGGGCCGGGGAGCTGTTTTTT	CASSLGRRWAGELFF
TRBV19	TRBJ1-5	NA	NA	TGTGCCAGTACCTCTATCACTGGGGGCAGGGATCAGCCCCAGCATTTT	CASTSITGGRDQPQHF
TRBV2	TRBJ1-2	TRBD1	NA	TGTGCCAGCAGTGAAGGCGGGGCAGGGGGGATGGTCTATGGCTACACCTTC	CASSEGGAGGMVYGYTF
TRBV18	TRBJ2-3	TRBD1	NA	TGTGCCAGCTCACCAGCGAGGGGGCGAGGCACAGATACGCAGTATTTT	CASSPARGRGTDTQYF
TRBV6-5	TRBJ2-1	NA	NA	TGTGCCAGCAGCGGCGGGAGAGGGGGTGAGCAGTTCTTC	CASSGGRGGEQFF
TRBV30	TRBJ2-2	NA	NA	TGTGCCTGGAGTCTCCACGACACCGGGGAGCTGTTTTTT	CAWSLHDTGELFF
TRBV4-1	TRBJ1-5	NA	few	TGCGCCAGCAGCCAAGGTGCGCAGGGTCGACAGCCCCAGCATTTT	CASSQGAQGRQPQHF
TRBV6-5	TRBJ2-6	TRBD1	NA	TGTGCCAGCAATGCAGGGGGCACGGGGGCCAACGTCCTGACTTTC	CASNAGGTGANVLTF
TRBV2	TRBJ2-5	NA	NA	TGTGCCAGCAGCGAAGCCAGGGGGGGGCTTGGAGAGACCCAGTACTTC	CASSEARGGLGETQYF
TRBV5-8	TRBJ1-2	NA	few	TGTGCCAGCGGGTTGGGGGGAAGCTATGGCTACACCTTC	CASGLGGSYGYTF
TRBV5-1	TRBJ2-3	NA	NA	TGCGCCAGCAGCGTAGGGACCCAGGCGGCAGATACGCAGTATTTT	CASSVGTQAADTQYF
TRBV13	TRBJ2-1	NA	NA	TGTGCCAGCAGCTTAACTATCTCAAGCTCCTACAATGAGCAGTTCTTC	CASSLTISSSYNEQFF
TRBV11-2	TRBJ2-2	NA	NA	TGTGCCAGCAGCCGGTGGGGGGGACCGGGACAGTCGAGCACCGGGGAGCTGTTTTTT	CASSRWGGPGQSSTGELFF
TRBV6-5	TRBJ1-1	NA	NA	TGTGCCAGCAAACAGGGAGTGGATACGGCTTTCTTT	CASKQGVDTAFF
TRBV6-5	TRBJ2-2	NA	NA	TGTGCCAGCAGCCTCGCCCCAGGCGGGGAGCTGTTTTTT	CASSLAPGGELFF
TRBV9	TRBJ1-2	NA	NA	TGTGCCAGCAGCGTAGCAGGGGACTATGGCTACACCTTC	CASSVAGDYGYTF
TRBV7-1	TRBJ2-1	TRBD2	NA	TGTGCCAGCAGCCCTCCCTCAGCGGGAGGTGGCAATGAGCAGTTCTTC	CASSPPSAGGGNEQFF
TRBV5-6	TRBJ2-7	NA	NA	TGTGCCAGCAGCTTGCTTGGGGGTTACTCCTACGAGCAGTACTTC	CASSLLGGYSYEQYF
TRBV12-2	TRBJ1-4	NA	NA	TGTGCAAGTCGCATTACCCGGCGGTGGGGGGGCCATGCAACTAATGAAAAACTGTTTTTT	CASRITRRWGGHATNEKLFF
TRBV7-9	TRBJ2-1	NA	NA	TGTGCCAGCAGCTTATTCAGGGGCCCTTACAATGAGCAGTTCTTC	CASSLFRGPYNEQFF
TRBV6-5	TRBJ1-1	NA	NA	TGTGCCAGCAGTTATAAGGCCCGGGTCGCTGAAGCTTTCTTT	CASSYKARVAEAFF
TRBV9	TRBJ1-2	NA	few	TGTGCCAGCAGCGTAGCTGGGGGTGGCTACACCTTC	CASSVAGGGYTF
TRBV4-3	TRBJ2-1	NA	NA	TGCGCCAGCAGCCAAGATTCTACACCCCATGAGCAGTTCTTC	CASSQDSTPHEQFF
TRBV7-2	TRBJ2-3	TRBD2	NA	TGTGCCAGCAGCCCGTGGACTAGCGTCACAGATACGCAGTATTTT	CASSPWTSVTDTQYF
TRBV2	TRBJ1-1	NA	once	TGTGCCAGCAGGGGCTTTCAGGGCCCCACTGAAGCTTTCTTT	CASRGFQGPTEAFF
TRBV6-6	TRBJ1-1	NA	NA	TGTGCCAGCTCCCCCCTCGGCACTGAAGCTTTCTTT	CASSPLGTEAFF
TRBV7-2	TRBJ2-7	NA	NA	TGTGCCAGCACAGACAGGTCTGCCTACGAGCAGTACTTC	CASTDRSAYEQYF
TRBV5-1	TRBJ2-1	NA	NA	TGCGCCAGCAGCGAGCTTAATGAGCAGTTCTTC	CASSELNEQFF
TRBV6-1	TRBJ2-2	NA	NA	TGTGCCAGCAGTGCGCGAGTAGCGGCTAACACCGGGGAGCTGTTTTTT	CASSARVAANTGELFF
TRBV4-1	TRBJ2-7	TRBD1	once	TGCGCCAGCAGCCACGACGATTGGACAGGGGTTTACGAGCAGTACTTC	CASSHDDWTGVYEQYF
TRBV19	TRBJ2-1	TRBD2	NA	TGTGCCAGTAGTAGTTCGGGACTAGCCGCTTACAATGAGCAGTTCTTC	CASSSSGLAAYNEQFF
TRBV6-5	TRBJ2-3	NA	NA	TGTGCCAGCAGTCTCAAAGATACGCAGTATTTT	CASSLKDTQYF
TRBV18	TRBJ1-4	NA	NA	TGTGCCAGCTCACCCACGGTGGCTGAAAAACTGTTTTTT	CASSPTVAEKLFF
TRBV5-6	TRBJ1-1	NA	NA	TGTGCCAGCAGCTTTAGGGGGTCCACTGAAGCTTTCTTT	CASSFRGSTEAFF
TRBV14	TRBJ2-7	NA	NA	TGTGCCAGCAGCCAAGTCTACGAGCAGTACTTC	CASSQVYEQYF
TRBV21-1	TRBJ2-2	NA	NA	TGTGCCAGCAAACTTCCGGAGCTGTTTTTT	CASKLPELFF
TRBV4-1	TRBJ1-4	TRBD1	NA	TGCGCCAGCAGCCAGCAGACAGGGCACAATGAAAAACTGTTTTTT	CASSQQTGHNEKLFF
TRBV13	TRBJ2-6	NA	once	TGTGCCAGCAGCTTCTGGGGCTCTGGGGCCAACGTCCTGACTTTC	CASSFWGSGANVLTF
TRBV7-8	TRBJ1-5	NA	NA	TGTGCCAGCAGCCCTCCGAGTGGGGCAAATCAGCCCCAGCATTTT	CASSPPSGANQPQHF
TRBV19	TRBJ2-5	NA	NA	TGTGCCAGTATGAACAGTCCGTCGGAGACCCAGTACTTC	CASMNSPSETQYF